The 20 T cell receptor beta chains listed next were all sequenced from one sample in a study of a mutant IDH1 vaccine in newly diagnosed glioma. Antigens of these TCRs are unknown. As for time point: week 35, safety follow-up. Topical imiquimod accompanied each vaccine dose, which consisted of 300 ug of mutant IDH1 20-mer peptide. Repertoires were generated with immunoSEQ multiplex PCR, while TCRdb's copy carries only in-frame clones and drops some. The sample consists of around 44,000 clones, 79% of them appearing once. The specimen was PBMCs, collected from a glioma patient whose treatment included an IDH1 peptide vaccine. Receptors originate from a man aged 35-49 years with glioma.

The count of this clone is one. This sequence joins TRBV29-1 and TRBJ2-3; D ambiguous. V was pared by 6 bases and J by 0 bases, with 10 bases between. Germline V gene data show CDR1 as SQVTM and CDR2 as ANQGSEA. This CDR3 contains 13 residues. The CDR3 nucleotides read TGCAGCGTCATGTTGGGGAGCACAGATACGCAGTATTTT. Its protein product is CSVMLGSTDTQYF.

This chain uses TRBV6-5 with TRBJ1-2; no definite D call. This CDR3 is built from 13 residues. Trimming took off 7 bases at V and 0 bases at J, with 9 bases between the two ends. Germline-derived CDR1 and CDR2 are MNHEY and SVGAGI. The CDR3: CASIGLTNYGYTF. For the CDR3, the DNA is TGTGCCAGCATCGGACTTACTAACTATGGCTACACCTTC.

V gene TRBV30 combines with J gene TRBJ2-2; tentatively, D is TRBD1 (5 bases). Germline V gives CDR1 GTSNPN, CDR2 SVGIG (reference sequence). This CDR3 comprises 17 residues. V was trimmed by 3 bases and J by 2 bases, leaving 19 bases between them. In nucleotides, the CDR3 is TGTGCCTGGAGCCAACTCCCCCCAGGGCCCAACACCGGGGAGCTGTTTTTT. Translated, it gives CAWSQLPPGPNTGELFF.

The gene calls are TRBV9 and TRBJ2-1; possible D gene TRBD2, 6 bases. This CDR3 region has 20 residues. Trimming pared 4 bases from V and 1 base from J, leaving 27 bases between. CDR1 is SGDLS and CDR2 is YYNGEE in the germline V gene. CDR3 loop: CASSLGGPGTPVLSYNEQFF. The CDR3 bases are TGTGCCAGCAGCCTGGGAGGCCCTGGGACTCCCGTCCTATCCTACAATGAGCAGTTCTTC.

The V and J genes are TRBV5-4 and TRBJ2-5, with 10 bases lining up with TRBD1. Germline CDR1 reads SGHNT; CDR2 reads YYREEE (reference sequence). The CDR3 covers 17 residues. J was trimmed by 2 bases and V by 3 bases; bases with no gene match: 10. The CDR3 nucleotides read TGTGCCAGCAGCTCCCCGACAGGGGGCGTCCGTCAAGAGACCCAGTACTTC. This codes for CASSSPTGGVRQETQYF.

The J gene is TRBJ2-7, the V gene TRBV10-3; D perhaps matches TRBD2 (5 bases). Trimming took 10 bases from V and 3 from J, leaving 13 bases between them. This CDR3 contains 12 residues. Germline-derived CDR1 and CDR2 are ENHRY and SYGVKD. The DNA for the CDR3 is TGTGCCACCCGGGGTCTGGGCTACGAGCAGTACTTC. Translation: CATRGLGYEQYF.

The chain is built from TRBV5-1 and TRBJ2-7; D might be TRBD1 or TRBD2, each matching 6 bases. Germline CDR1 is SGHRS and CDR2 is YFSETQ. Trimming shortened V by 3 bases and J by 3 bases, and 16 bases separated the two germline ends. The CDR3 loop spans 15 amino acids. This CDR3 is CASSSQPGGLYEQYF. For the CDR3, the DNA is TGCGCCAGCAGCTCCCAGCCCGGGGGCCTCTACGAGCAGTACTTC.

The chain employs TRBV7-9 and TRBJ2-5; TRBD1 matches at 10 bases. CDR1 and CDR2 (germline): SEHNR, FQNEAQ (reference sequence). The junction had 11 bases not matched to a gene; V was cut back by 5 bases and J by 2 bases. This CDR3 has 17 residues. The CDR3, as DNA: TGTGCCAGCAGCACCATCGCTGGGACAGGGGAGCAAGAGACCCAGTACTTC. Translation: CASSTIAGTGEQETQYF.

The chain has TRBV2 and TRBJ1-6; the D gene is possibly TRBD1 (6 bases). Germline lookup yields CDR1 SNHLY and CDR2 FYNNEI. This CDR3 region has 14 residues. Between the trimmed V and J ends, which lost 7 bases and 9 bases, there was a span of 16 bases. The chain's CDR3 is CASIIQGEGSPLHF. In nucleotides, the CDR3 is TGTGCCAGCATTATACAGGGTGAGGGTTCACCCCTCCACTTT.

This chain links TRBV6-6 with TRBJ1-5; D is undetermined. The CDR3 contains 16 residues. Germline CDR1 is MNHNY and CDR2 is SVGAGI (reference sequence). The V and J ends lost 2 bases and 0 bases respectively, with 11 bases between them. CDR3: CASSYRTGRSNQPQHF. CDR3 bases: TGTGCCAGCAGTTACCGGACCGGCCGTAGCAATCAGCCCCAGCATTTT.

J is TRBJ1-2 and V is TRBV2, with a possible D match to TRBD1 (5 bases). V was clipped by 7 bases and J by 4 bases, with 13 bases between them. The germline V gene encodes CDR1 SNHLY and CDR2 FYNNEI. There are 13 residues in the CDR3. CDR3: CASNHRGTYGYTF. CDR3 sequence (DNA): TGTGCCAGCAACCATCGAGGGACCTATGGCTACACCTTC.

There are a few counts of this clone. The CDR3 here is CASSWDRQETQYF. In DNA, the CDR3 is TGTGCCAGCAGCTGGGACAGGCAAGAGACCCAGTACTTC. The chain joins TRBV7-8 to TRBJ2-5; 8 nucleotides align to TRBD1. The CDR3 is 13 amino acids. J lost 2 bases, V lost 4 bases, and 0 bases had no gene match. Germline loops: CDR1 SGHVS, CDR2 FQNEAQ.

This clone was counted once. V usage is TRBV5-6 and J usage is TRBJ2-1, with 10 positions matching TRBD2. This CDR3 has 16 amino acids. V lost 0 bases and J lost 8; bases outside the gene matches: 8. CDR1 is SGHDT, CDR2 YYEEEE, per germline. The CDR3 coding sequence is TGTGCCAGCAGCTTGGAGGGTAGCGGGGGGAGGGATGAGCAGTTCTTC. Its protein product is CASSLEGSGGRDEQFF.

This clone was counted a single time. This chain links TRBV5-1 with TRBJ1-1, with D perhaps TRBD1 (5 bases). The germline V gene encodes CDR1 SGHRS and CDR2 YFSETQ. This CDR3 contains 13 residues. Trimming shortened V by 3 bases and J by 4 bases, and 10 bases separated the two germline ends. CDR3: CASSSGPLTEAFF. In DNA form, the CDR3 reads TGCGCCAGCAGCTCGGGACCGCTCACTGAAGCTTTCTTT.

The chain employs TRBV12-5 and TRBJ1-1; 8 bases are a match to TRBD1. The germline gives CDR1 LGHNT, CDR2 FRNRAP. The CDR3 is 15 amino acids. With V trimmed by 7 bases and J by 10 bases, 17 bases remained unmatched. The CDR3 nucleotides are TGTGCTAGTGCCCATTGGACAGGGCCGGGGGCGGGAGCTTTCTTT. Translating gives CASAHWTGPGAGAFF.

This clone was seen a single time. The V call is TRBV9, the J call TRBJ1-2; no reliable D call. The germline V gene has CDR1 SGDLS and CDR2 YYNGEE. This CDR3 region has 18 residues. V lost 4 bases, J lost 1 base, and 23 bases lay in between. This chain's CDR3 is CASSPRGLSRRFNYGYTF. DNA of the CDR3: TGTGCCAGCAGCCCCCGCGGGCTTTCTAGACGGTTTAACTATGGCTACACCTTC.

J is TRBJ2-7 and V is TRBV6-5, with D uncertain. This CDR3 has 13 residues. Trimming pared 8 bases from V and 0 bases from J, leaving 11 bases between. The V gene's germline CDR1 is MNHEY and CDR2 SVGAGI. The CDR3 protein is CASRASSSYEQYF. The CDR3 DNA reads TGTGCCAGCCGGGCTTCCAGCTCCTACGAGCAGTACTTC.

The chain links TRBV18 to TRBJ1-1, with 8 positions matching TRBD1. V lost 7 bases and J lost 2; bases outside the gene matches: 12. The CDR3 length is 16 residues. Per the germline V gene, CDR1 is KGHSH and CDR2 is LQKENI. In nucleotides, the CDR3 is TGTGCCAGCTTCACCCTGACAGGGGCGGGAAACACTGAAGCTTTCTTT. The encoded protein is CASFTLTGAGNTEAFF.

In nucleotides, the CDR3 is TGTGCCAGCAGTTACGGGGGGAAGCCCTACGAGCAGTACTTC. Its protein is CASSYGGKPYEQYF. V gene TRBV6-6 combines with J gene TRBJ2-7; maybe TRBD2 (6 bases). Trimming took 2 bases from V and 2 from J, leaving 10 bases between them. The germline gives CDR1 MNHNY, CDR2 SVGAGI (reference sequence). The CDR3 has 14 residues.

The genes are TRBV19 and TRBJ1-5, with a possible D match to TRBD1 (5 bases). Germline-derived CDR1 and CDR2 are LNHDA and SQIVND (reference sequence). V was pared by 3 bases and J by 0 bases, with 9 bases between. This CDR3 region has 15 residues. In nucleotides, the CDR3 is TGTGCCAGTAGTATCGACAGTGATAGCAATCAGCCCCAGCATTTT. It translates to CASSIDSDSNQPQHF.